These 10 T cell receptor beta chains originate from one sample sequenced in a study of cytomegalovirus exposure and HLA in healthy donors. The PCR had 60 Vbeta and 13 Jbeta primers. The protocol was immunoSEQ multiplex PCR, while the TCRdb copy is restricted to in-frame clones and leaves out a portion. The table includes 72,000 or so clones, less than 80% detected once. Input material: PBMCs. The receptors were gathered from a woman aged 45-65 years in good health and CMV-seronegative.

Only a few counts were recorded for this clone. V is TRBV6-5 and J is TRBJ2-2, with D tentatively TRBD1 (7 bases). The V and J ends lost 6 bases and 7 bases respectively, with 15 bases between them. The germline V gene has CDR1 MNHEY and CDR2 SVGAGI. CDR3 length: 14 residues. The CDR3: CASRTGPGSGELFF. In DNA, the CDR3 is TGTGCCAGCAGGACAGGGCCCGGGAGCGGGGAGCTGTTTTTT.

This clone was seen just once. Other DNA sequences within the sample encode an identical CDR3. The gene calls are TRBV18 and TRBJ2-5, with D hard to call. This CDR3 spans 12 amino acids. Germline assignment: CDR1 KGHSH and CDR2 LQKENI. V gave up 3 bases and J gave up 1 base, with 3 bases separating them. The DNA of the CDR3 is TGTGCCAGCTCACCTCTCCAAGAGACCCAGTACTTC. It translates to CASSPLQETQYF.

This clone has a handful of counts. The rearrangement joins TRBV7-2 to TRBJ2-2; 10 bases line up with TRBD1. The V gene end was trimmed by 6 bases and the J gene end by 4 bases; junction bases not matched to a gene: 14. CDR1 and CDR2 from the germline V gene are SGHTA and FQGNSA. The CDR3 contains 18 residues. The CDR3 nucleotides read TGTGCCAGCAGTCCTAGGAGGACAGGGGGTCTTTCCACCGGGGAGCTGTTTTTT. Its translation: CASSPRRTGGLSTGELFF.

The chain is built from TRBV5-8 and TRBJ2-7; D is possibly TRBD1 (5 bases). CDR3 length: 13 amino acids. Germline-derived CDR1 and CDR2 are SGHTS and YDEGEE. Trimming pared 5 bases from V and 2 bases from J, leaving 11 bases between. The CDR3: CASRPTGAYEQYF. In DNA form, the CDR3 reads TGTGCCAGCAGGCCAACAGGCGCCTACGAGCAGTACTTC.

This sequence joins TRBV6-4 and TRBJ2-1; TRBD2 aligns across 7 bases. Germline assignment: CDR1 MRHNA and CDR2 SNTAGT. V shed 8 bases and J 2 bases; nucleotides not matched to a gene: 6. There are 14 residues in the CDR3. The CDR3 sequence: CASGREYPYNEQFF. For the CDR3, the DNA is TGTGCCAGCGGGCGGGAGTACCCCTACAATGAGCAGTTCTTC.

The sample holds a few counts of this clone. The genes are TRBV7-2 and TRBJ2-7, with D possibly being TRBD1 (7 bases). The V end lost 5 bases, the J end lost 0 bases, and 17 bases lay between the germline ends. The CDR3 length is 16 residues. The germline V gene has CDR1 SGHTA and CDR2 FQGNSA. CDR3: CASSEPGRGASYEQYF. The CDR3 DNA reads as TGTGCCAGCAGCGAGCCGGGCAGGGGGGCCTCCTACGAGCAGTACTTC.

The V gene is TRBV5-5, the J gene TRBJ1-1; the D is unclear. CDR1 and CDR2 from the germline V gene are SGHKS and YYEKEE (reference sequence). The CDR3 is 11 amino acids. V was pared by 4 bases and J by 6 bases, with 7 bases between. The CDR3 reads CASSIRSEAFF. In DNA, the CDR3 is TGTGCCAGCAGCATTCGGTCTGAAGCTTTCTTT. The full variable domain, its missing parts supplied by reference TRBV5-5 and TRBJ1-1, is DAGVTQSPTHLIKTRGQQVTLRCSPISGHKSVSWYQQVLGQGPQFIFQYYEKEERGRGNFPDRFSARQFPNYSSELNVNALLLGDSALYLCASSIRSEAFFGQGTRLTVV.

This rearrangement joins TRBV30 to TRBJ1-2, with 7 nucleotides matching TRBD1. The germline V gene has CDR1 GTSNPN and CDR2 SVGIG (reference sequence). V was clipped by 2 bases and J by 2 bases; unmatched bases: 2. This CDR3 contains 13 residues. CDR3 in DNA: TGTGCCTGGAGTCCCAGGGGGAACTATGGCTACACCTTC. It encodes CAWSPRGNYGYTF.

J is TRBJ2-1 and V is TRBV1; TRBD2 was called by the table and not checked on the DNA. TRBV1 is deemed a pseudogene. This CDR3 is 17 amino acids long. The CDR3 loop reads CTSSPGASGTPYNEQFF. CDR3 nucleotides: TGCACCAGCAGCCCAGGGGCTAGCGGGACCCCGTACAATGAGCAGTTCTTC.

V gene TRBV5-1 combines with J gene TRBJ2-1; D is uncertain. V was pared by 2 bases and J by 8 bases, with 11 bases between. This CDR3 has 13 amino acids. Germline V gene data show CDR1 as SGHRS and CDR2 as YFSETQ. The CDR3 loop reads CASSFTTIDEQFF. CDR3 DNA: TGCGCCAGCAGCTTCACTACGATCGATGAGCAGTTCTTC.